This TCR beta chain was observed in a study of shared clonotypes between healthy human individuals. Whole-study results and caveats: Researchers sampled only blood; tissue repertoires likely differ.

Each subset's genomic DNA was split evenly across several immunoSEQ plates. TCRdb's copy holds only in-frame clones and misses some; the assay was immunoSEQ multiplex PCR. The sample contains roughly 450,000 clones, less than 85% of which appear only once. The donors, healthy adults who were HIV-negative, had experienced no recent acute infections or vaccinations. Germline-derived CDR1 and CDR2 are MDHEN and SYDVKM. V lost 2 bases, J lost 2 bases, and 9 bases lay in between. The CDR3 loop spans 15 amino acids. Comments on this clone: Its antigen is as yet unknown.

V and J are TRBV28 and TRBJ1-4, with a possible D match to TRBD1 (6 bases). Material: PBMCs. The receptor's source is a woman in her 40s in good health. Some clones in this sample may be carry-over from other donors' samples. In nucleotides, the CDR3 is TGTGCCAGCAGTTTAGGACAGACGACTAATGAAAAACTGTTTTTT. Translated: CASSLGQTTNEKLFF.